This T cell receptor (beta chain) was documented in a study of blood T cell repertoires in COVID-19. CDR1 and CDR2 (germline): MNHEY, SMNVEV (reference sequence). The CDR3 totals 12 residues. J gave up 3 bases and V 8 bases, and 3 bases lay outside the gene matches. TCRdb's copy holds only in-frame clones and misses some; the assay was immunoSEQ multiplex PCR. Among roughly 97,000 clones listed, about 87% were seen once. The chain combines TRBV27 with TRBJ2-7, with 8 positions matching TRBD1. The TCR comes from a man aged 50 or older with acute or convalescent COVID-19. The sample was peripheral blood. The CDR3 DNA reads as TGTGCCAGCCGGGACAGGTTCTACGAGCAGTACTTC. Protein: CASRDRFYEQYF.